This T cell receptor beta chain is from a study of blood T cell repertoires in COVID-19. For the study at large: From the United States, Italy and Spain came samples of acute and convalescent COVID-19. PBMCs, B-cell-depleted T cells, or T cells provided the cDNA or gDNA that made up the material.

Germline-derived CDR1 and CDR2 are LNHDA and SQIVND (reference sequence). The CDR3 is 15 amino acids. V lost 7 bases and J 0 bases, leaving 12 bases between the germline ends. Original processing notes: Quantification of nucleated cells was approximated via reference gene primer amplification. The table came from immunoSEQ multiplex PCR; TCRdb's copy has only in-frame clones and leaves some out. The DNA gave D and trimming, while V, J and clone size come from that table. The sample contains approximately 250,000 clones, about 80% of which appear only once. V gene TRBV19 combines with J gene TRBJ1-4; D is unresolved. The sample was peripheral blood. The source of this sequence is a human donor in a cohort sampled during active COVID-19. For the CDR3, the DNA is TGTGCCAGTACTTCGCTGGGCCCAACTAATGAAAAACTGTTTTTT. It yields the protein CASTSLGPTNEKLFF.